This record looks at one T cell receptor beta chain sequence and its context. Looked up from germline, CDR1 is MNHEY and CDR2 is SVGAGI. This CDR3 has 15 residues. With 5 bases clipped from V and 5 bases from J, the junction kept 11 bases outside the gene matches. These data belong to a study of control samples from healthy donors and cancer patients. Using immunoSEQ multiplex PCR, the repertoire was profiled, and TCRdb retains in-frame clones only, with some absent. In the table there are around 72,000 clones, 75% to 90% of which are singletons. The V and J genes are TRBV6-5 and TRBJ1-1, with 7 bases fitting TRBD1. Sequences were obtained from blood. The TCR sequence derives from a man aged 50 to 60 in good health. CDR3 nucleotides: TGTGCCAGCAGTACACCGACAGGGCGGGGGACTGAAGCTTTCTTT. Amino acid sequence: CASSTPTGRGTEAFF.